A selection of T cell receptor beta chains follows, all from one sample in a study of blood T cell repertoires in COVID-19. Using immunoSEQ multiplex PCR, the repertoire was profiled, and TCRdb retains in-frame clones only, with some absent. The data hold 150,000 or so clones, with 78% observed a single time. What was sequenced was PBMCs or T cells enriched from blood (not recorded which). The receptors derive from a woman between 50 and 59 years old who had recovered from COVID-19. Each CDR3 is given with its conserved first and last residue. Each record gives: CDR3 protein, CDR3 DNA, V gene, D gene, CDR3 length, clone size, J gene. The D gene is left open where the match is weak. Some rows have no size entry. The others give once, few or many, or a class for an expanded clone.

CASSGVTGTYEQYF TGTGCCAGCAGTGGGGTGACAGGCACCTACGAGCAGTACTTC TRBV25-1 NA 14 NA TRBJ2-7
CASSLRGGAKQPQHF TGTGCCAGCAGTTTAAGGGGGGGGGCTAAGCAGCCCCAGCATTTT TRBV28 NA 15 NA TRBJ1-5
CASSGVDREAGNEQFF TGTGCCAGCAGCGGAGTGGACAGGGAGGCCGGCAATGAGCAGTTCTTC TRBV21-1 NA 16 NA TRBJ2-1
CASSQVLGGRYYGYTF TGCGCCAGCAGCCAAGTCCTTGGAGGGCGGTACTATGGCTACACCTTC TRBV4-1 NA 16 NA TRBJ1-2
CASSLVLAGPYEQYF TGTGCCAGCAGCTTAGTCCTAGCGGGGCCCTACGAGCAGTACTTC TRBV7-2 TRBD2 15 few TRBJ2-7
CASSSGTGNTIYF TGTGCCAGCAGTTCCGGGACAGGAAACACCATATATTTT TRBV6-5 NA 13 NA TRBJ1-3
CAWDRGYDQPQHF TGTGCCTGGGACAGGGGTTACGATCAGCCCCAGCATTTT TRBV30 TRBD1 13 NA TRBJ1-5
CASSDQGPSSYNSPLHF TGTGCCAGCAGCGATCAGGGCCCCAGCTCCTATAATTCACCCCTCCACTTT TRBV5-5 NA 17 NA TRBJ1-6
CASGTGQGPYNEQFF TGCGCCAGCGGTACCGGACAGGGCCCCTACAATGAGCAGTTCTTC TRBV4-1 TRBD1 15 once TRBJ2-1
CASSPYTGGGYNEQFF TGTGCCAGCAGCCCATATACGGGGGGGGGCTACAATGAGCAGTTCTTC TRBV28 TRBD2 16 NA TRBJ2-1
CASSLAQGWEAFF TGTGCCAGCAGCTTAGCTCAGGGGTGGGAAGCTTTCTTT TRBV7-9 NA 13 once TRBJ1-1
CASSDLYNSPLHF TGTGCCAGCAGTGACCTCTATAATTCACCCCTCCACTTT TRBV6-1 NA 13 NA TRBJ1-6
CASSPLPGPRAYGYTF TGTGCCAGCAGTCCCCTCCCCGGGCCCAGGGCGTATGGCTACACCTTC TRBV27 NA 16 NA TRBJ1-2
CERSSYNEQFF TGCGAGCGTAGCTCCTACAATGAGCAGTTCTTC TRBV20-1 NA 11 NA TRBJ2-1
CASSLTGTNSPLHF TGTGCCAGCAGTTTGACAGGGACCAATTCACCCCTCCACTTT TRBV6-5 TRBD1 14 NA TRBJ1-6
CASSSGGQGLEGYTF TGTGCCAGCAGCTCAGGTGGACAGGGCCTAGAAGGCTACACCTTC TRBV5-6 TRBD1 15 NA TRBJ1-2
CSVENSLYNEQFF TGCAGCGTTGAAAACAGTCTCTACAATGAGCAGTTCTTC TRBV29-1 NA 13 NA TRBJ2-1
CASSLSATGHGYTF TGTGCCAGCAGTTTATCGGCAACAGGGCATGGCTACACCTTC TRBV27 NA 14 NA TRBJ1-2
CASSEGTGGTEAFF TGTGCCAGCAGTGAAGGGACAGGGGGCACTGAAGCTTTCTTT TRBV6-1 TRBD1 14 NA TRBJ1-1
CASSEVEGQGDSPLHF TGTGCCAGCAGTGAAGTGGAGGGACAGGGGGATTCACCCCTCCACTTT TRBV6-1 TRBD1 16 NA TRBJ1-6
CAISEPGLTEAFF TGTGCCATCAGTGAGCCAGGGTTGACTGAAGCTTTCTTT TRBV10-3 NA 13 NA TRBJ1-1
CASSFTGDGNTIYF TGTGCCAGCAGCTTTACGGGGGATGGAAACACCATATATTTT TRBV5-6 NA 14 once TRBJ1-3
CASSLGWEDTEAFF TGTGCCAGCAGCTTAGGGTGGGAGGACACTGAAGCTTTCTTT TRBV7-3 NA 14 once TRBJ1-1
CASSRGGARDQPQHF TGTGCCAGCAGTAGGGGGGGCGCGCGGGATCAGCCCCAGCATTTT TRBV28 NA 15 NA TRBJ1-5
CASSPGTGGTEAFF TGTGCCAGCAGCCCCGGGACAGGGGGCACTGAAGCTTTCTTT TRBV9 TRBD1 14 once TRBJ1-1
CATSDPGQGMPDTQYF TGTGCCACCAGTGATCCGGGACAGGGGATGCCAGATACGCAGTATTTT TRBV24-1 TRBD1 16 once TRBJ2-3
CSASTKGNYGYTF TGCAGTGCTAGTACGAAGGGGAACTATGGCTACACCTTC TRBV20-1 NA 13 few TRBJ1-2
CASGQTGGWNEQFF TGTGCCAGCGGACAGACAGGGGGGTGGAATGAGCAGTTCTTC TRBV7-3 TRBD1 14 NA TRBJ2-1
CASSLEAGLAKNIQYF TGTGCCAGCAGCTTAGAGGCAGGTCTAGCCAAAAACATTCAGTACTTC TRBV11-2 NA 16 NA TRBJ2-4
CATSDSRGSGNTIYF TGTGCCACCAGTGATTCAAGGGGTTCTGGAAACACCATATATTTT TRBV24-1 NA 15 NA TRBJ1-3
CASSFGTAYGYTF TGTGCCAGCAGTTTCGGGACAGCCTATGGCTACACCTTC TRBV12-3/TRBV12-4 TRBD1 13 few TRBJ1-2
CASSLGDSDHSTDTQYF TGTGCCAGCAGCTTGGGGGACAGCGACCATAGCACAGATACGCAGTATTTT TRBV5-8 TRBD1 17 NA TRBJ2-3
CASSWTSGEETQYF TGTGCCAGCAGTTGGACTAGCGGGGAGGAGACCCAGTACTTC TRBV6-5 TRBD2 14 NA TRBJ2-5
CASSHRDRASF TGTGCCAGCTCACACAGAGACAGGGCCTCCTTC TRBV18 TRBD1 11 NA TRBJ1-2
CASSQRSLAGATGELFF TGCGCCAGCAGCCAAAGATCCCTAGCGGGGGCCACCGGGGAGCTGTTTTTT TRBV4-1 TRBD2 17 NA TRBJ2-2
CASSPGGYGELFF TGTGCCAGCAGCCCCGGGGGGTACGGGGAGCTGTTTTTT TRBV7-2 TRBD2 13 NA TRBJ2-2
CASSYSMQVDSPLHF TGTGCCAGCAGTTACTCGATGCAGGTTGATTCACCCCTCCACTTT TRBV6-6 NA 15 NA TRBJ1-6
CASSSGDTGEKLFF TGCGCCAGCAGCAGCGGGGACACCGGTGAAAAACTGTTTTTT TRBV5-1 NA 14 NA TRBJ1-4
CASSVTGVSGYGYTF TGTGCCAGCAGCGTTACAGGGGTGTCGGGCTATGGCTACACCTTC TRBV9 TRBD1 15 NA TRBJ1-2
CASSQDGTGRILQETQYF TGCGCCAGCAGCCAAGATGGGACAGGGAGGATTTTGCAAGAGACCCAGTACTTC TRBV4-1 TRBD1 18 NA TRBJ2-5
CASSKKGGQGSETQYF TGTGCCAGCAGCAAAAAGGGGGGACAGGGGTCAGAGACCCAGTACTTC TRBV21-1 NA 16 NA TRBJ2-5
CSAIPAETQYF TGCAGTGCCATACCCGCGGAGACCCAGTACTTC TRBV20-1 NA 11 NA TRBJ2-5
CASRKEQGPTDTQYF TGCGCCAGCAGAAAAGAACAGGGCCCCACAGATACGCAGTATTTT TRBV10-1 NA 15 NA TRBJ2-3
CASSWSATEAFF TGTGCCAGCAGCTGGTCAGCGACTGAAGCTTTCTTT TRBV25-1 NA 12 NA TRBJ1-1
CAISKSTESYEQYF TGTGCCATCAGCAAATCTACAGAGTCCTACGAGCAGTACTTC TRBV10-3 NA 14 few TRBJ2-7
CAISESGQGNEKLFF TGTGCCATCAGTGAGTCGGGACAGGGGAATGAAAAACTGTTTTTT TRBV10-3 TRBD1 15 NA TRBJ1-4
CASRPRPGLAGGVQETQYF TGTGCCAGCAGACCCAGACCGGGACTAGCGGGGGGAGTCCAAGAGACCCAGTACTTC TRBV27 TRBD2 19 NA TRBJ2-5
CASSLPEGNTGELFF TGTGCCAGCAGTCTCCCGGAGGGAAACACCGGGGAGCTGTTTTTT TRBV28 NA 15 NA TRBJ2-2